This is a list of T cell receptor beta chains from one sample in a study of T cell responses to AZD1222 COVID-19 vaccine. Clones were read by immunoSEQ multiplex PCR, and TCRdb kept only the in-frame ones, dropping some. Of about 150,000 clones listed, around 86% were seen once; the top ten hold roughly 9.1%. Sample: peripheral blood, taken 28 days after the second AZD1222 dose. The source is an adult who received the AZD1222 COVID-19 vaccine. CDR3s include the opening cysteine and the closing phenylalanine or tryptophan. D genes are given only for firm matches. Size is stated for part of the rows, as once, few or many counts, or as a class when the clone is expanded.

>TRBV7-8|NA|NA|TRBJ1-1
TGTGCCAGCAGCATTTCTTTCACAGGGCTTAACACTGAAGCTTTCTTT
CASSISFTGLNTEAFF
>TRBV7-2|TRBD2|once|TRBJ2-5
TGTGCCAGCAGCTATAGCGGGGGATTGGGGGAGACCCAGTACTTC
CASSYSGGLGETQYF
>TRBV19|TRBD1|NA|TRBJ2-1
TGTGCCAGTAGTCCCTCGACAGGGGGACACAATGAGCAGTTCTTC
CASSPSTGGHNEQFF
>TRBV6-6|TRBD1|few|TRBJ1-1
TGTGCCAGCACACAGGGGAGGAACACTGAAGCTTTCTTT
CASTQGRNTEAFF
>TRBV10-2|NA|NA|TRBJ2-2
TGCGCCAGCAAGAGGGACTTGGGGTCCACCGGGGAGCTGTTTTTT
CASKRDLGSTGELFF
>TRBV5-4|NA|NA|TRBJ2-3
TGTGCCAGCAGCTTGGGGCAGGGTGTGGGCACAGATACGCAGTATTTT
CASSLGQGVGTDTQYF
>TRBV7-2|NA|NA|TRBJ1-1
TGTGCCAGCAGCTTACGTGGAATCCGGAAGCCTGAAGCTTTCTTT
CASSLRGIRKPEAFF
>TRBV28|TRBD2|NA|TRBJ2-1
TGTGCCAGCAGCAGGACTAGCGCCTACAATGAGCAGTTCTTC
CASSRTSAYNEQFF
>TRBV15|NA|once|TRBJ2-1
TGTGCCACCAGCAGAGATCTGGGGATGGGCAATGAGCAGTTCTTC
CATSRDLGMGNEQFF
>TRBV28|NA|NA|TRBJ1-1
TGTGCCAGCAGTTTACCCCTCATGAACACTGAAGCTTTCTTT
CASSLPLMNTEAFF
>TRBV28|TRBD1|NA|TRBJ1-1
TGTGCCAGCAGTTTAAGGGGGCTAGGGTTCACTGAAGCTTTCTTT
CASSLRGLGFTEAFF
>TRBV4-1|NA|NA|TRBJ2-4
TGCGCCAGCAGCCAAGTTTTGGGGGCCAAAAACATTCAGTACTTC
CASSQVLGAKNIQYF
>TRBV4-1|TRBD2|NA|TRBJ2-1
TGCGCCAGCAGCCAAGAGGTTGGACTAGCGGGAGTGGAGCAGTTCTTC
CASSQEVGLAGVEQFF
>TRBV7-2|TRBD2|NA|TRBJ2-1
TGTGCCACCGGGACTAGCGTTTACAATGAGCAGTTCTTC
CATGTSVYNEQFF
>TRBV19|NA|NA|TRBJ1-6
TGTGCCAGTAGTATCAAGGGCAGCCGGGGTTCACCCCTCCACTTT
CASSIKGSRGSPLHF
>TRBV3-1/TRBV3-2|NA|NA|TRBJ2-1
TGTGCCAGCAGCCAAGAACTACCAAAGCGGAACCCCTACAATGAGCAGTTCTTC
CASSQELPKRNPYNEQFF
>TRBV19|NA|NA|TRBJ2-3
TGTGCCAGTAGTTTAGGGGTGCGAGATACGCAGTATTTT
CASSLGVRDTQYF
>TRBV27|NA|once|TRBJ1-3
TGTGCCAGCAGTTTAGTGGGCTCTGGAAACACCATATATTTT
CASSLVGSGNTIYF
>TRBV5-1|TRBD1|once|TRBJ2-3
TGCGCCAGCAGCTTGGCCGGGACAGGATACACAGATACGCAGTATTTT
CASSLAGTGYTDTQYF
>TRBV11-2|NA|NA|TRBJ2-2
TGTGCCAGCAGCTTAGGGTCGTTCACCGGGGAGCTGTTTTTT
CASSLGSFTGELFF
>TRBV21-1|NA|NA|TRBJ1-4
TGTGCCAGCAGCATCCACAGGGTAGGGGTGAGGACTAATGAAAAACTGTTTTTT
CASSIHRVGVRTNEKLFF
>TRBV6-2/TRBV6-3|NA|once|TRBJ2-5
TGTGCCAGCCGCCGGCCCCCCCTGGGTGGAGAGACCCAGTACTTC
CASRRPPLGGETQYF
>TRBV11-2|NA|few|TRBJ2-5
TGTGCCAGCAGCACGGCAGATGGGGCCCAGTACTTC
CASSTADGAQYF
>TRBV18|NA|NA|TRBJ1-4
TGTGCCAGCTCACCTAATGGTGCACCTAATGAAAAACTGTTTTTT
CASSPNGAPNEKLFF
>TRBV25-1|NA|NA|TRBJ1-5
TGTGCCAGCGGGCCGGACGGTAGCAATCAGCCCCAGCATTTT
CASGPDGSNQPQHF
>TRBV6-5|TRBD2|NA|TRBJ2-2
TGTGCCAGCAGCAGCGGGGGGATAGACACCGGGGAGCTGTTTTTT
CASSSGGIDTGELFF
>TRBV4-3|TRBD2|NA|TRBJ2-1
TGCGCCAGCAGCCAAGAGACTAGCGGGAGGGGGAATGAGCAGTTCTTC
CASSQETSGRGNEQFF
>TRBV24-1|NA|few|TRBJ2-1
TGTGCCACCAGTGCCACGACCAGCTCCTACAATGAGCAGTTCTTC
CATSATTSSYNEQFF